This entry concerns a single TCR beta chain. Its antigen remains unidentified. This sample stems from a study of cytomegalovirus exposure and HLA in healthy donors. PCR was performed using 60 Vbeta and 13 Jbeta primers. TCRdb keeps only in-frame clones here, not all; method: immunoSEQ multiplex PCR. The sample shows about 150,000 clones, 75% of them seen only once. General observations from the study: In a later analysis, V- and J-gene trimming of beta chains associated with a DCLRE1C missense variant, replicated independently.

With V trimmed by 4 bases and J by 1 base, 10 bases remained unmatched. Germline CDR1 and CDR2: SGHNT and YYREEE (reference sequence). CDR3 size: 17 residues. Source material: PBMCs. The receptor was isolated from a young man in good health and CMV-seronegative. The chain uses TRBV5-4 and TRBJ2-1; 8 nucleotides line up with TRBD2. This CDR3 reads CASSPGAGGPSYNEQFF. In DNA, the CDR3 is TGTGCCAGCAGCCCGGGGGCGGGGGGCCCTTCCTACAATGAGCAGTTCTTC.